The 14 T cell receptor beta chains given below trace back to one sample, sequenced in a study of T cell responses to AZD1222 COVID-19 vaccine (dated by TCRdb to about 2021). The library was built by means of the immunoSEQ multiplex PCR assay. Sourced from immuneACCESS, this table was stored by TCRdb with only in-frame sequences that have V and J called. A share of the clones is absent; for the studies checked, an unresolved V gene accounts for under half, and the remainder has no known explanation. The sample data list some 130,000 clones, and just over 90% of these were observed just once. The ten most abundant clones make up about 7% of the sample. The time point label, as the study defines it: baseline before first vaccination. Sequences were derived from peripheral blood, sampled on day 0 of AZD1222 vaccination. The receptors shown here come from an adult in good health.

The rearrangement links TRBV7-9 to TRBJ2-7, with 7 bases aligning to TRBD1. This CDR3 comprises 14 residues. The germline V gene has CDR1 SEHNR and CDR2 FQNEAQ (reference sequence). The ends lost 5 bases at V and 8 bases at J; junction bases unmatched: 12. The CDR3 DNA follows: TGTGCCAGCAGCCCCACAGGGGATGATTCCCAGCAGTACTTC. Residues: CASSPTGDDSQQYF.

The table lists this clone with a count of one. The J gene is TRBJ2-2, the V gene TRBV2; TRBD2 matches at 7 bases. With 4 bases clipped from V and 4 bases from J, the junction kept 6 bases outside the gene matches. Germline V gene data show CDR1 as SNHLY and CDR2 as FYNNEI. The CDR3 extends over 15 amino acids. The CDR3, as DNA: TGTGCCAGCAGTGTCTCGGGGGAGGGCACCGGGGAGCTGTTTTTT. This translates into CASSVSGEGTGELFF.

The chain uses TRBV7-2 and TRBJ1-6; D is undetermined. CDR1 and CDR2 (germline): SGHTA, FQGNSA. With 4 bases removed from V and 9 bases from J, the gap between germline ends came to 7 bases. This CDR3 has 12 amino acids. Here the CDR3 reads CASSSLPSPLHF. For the CDR3, the DNA is TGTGCCAGCAGCTCACTCCCTTCACCCCTCCACTTT.

This chain connects TRBV15 to TRBJ2-2; D unclear. The CDR3 extends over 14 amino acids. Germline CDR1 LNHNV, CDR2 YYDKDF (reference sequence). V was shortened by 1 base and J by 2 bases, with 5 bases between the two germline ends. CDR3 sequence (DNA): TGTGCCACCAGCAGAGCCGCCAACACCGGGGAGCTGTTTTTT. It is translated as CATSRAANTGELFF.

This chain joins TRBV4-2 and TRBJ2-5; 9 bases are a match to TRBD2. The CDR3 covers 16 residues. Germline CDR1 reads LGHNA; CDR2 reads YNFKEQ. Unmatched junction bases numbered 6, after V lost 1 base and J lost 3 bases. The CDR3 is CASSQGSGGVKETQYF. CDR3 in DNA: TGTGCCAGCAGCCAAGGTAGCGGGGGCGTGAAAGAGACCCAGTACTTC.

The gene calls are TRBV28 and TRBJ2-3; 7 bases agree with TRBD1. Germline trimming cut 7 bases from V and 1 base from J; bases unmatched to any gene: 8. There are 15 residues in the CDR3. Germline lookup yields CDR1 MDHEN and CDR2 SYDVKM. Written as DNA, the CDR3 is TGTGCCAGCACGAGGGGGACAGCGGGCACAGATACGCAGTATTTT. Its protein product is CASTRGTAGTDTQYF.

The chain is built from TRBV7-2 and TRBJ2-1; 11 nucleotides align to TRBD1. The CDR3 spans 16 residues. Trimming removed 3 bases from V and 2 bases from J; junction bases left unmatched: 3. Germline assignment: CDR1 SGHTA and CDR2 FQGNSA. The CDR3 region is CASSFGTGGPYNEQFF. For the CDR3, the DNA is TGTGCCAGCAGCTTCGGGACAGGGGGGCCCTACAATGAGCAGTTCTTC. Together with reference TRBV7-2 and TRBJ2-1, the CDR3 gives the full variable domain: GAGVSQSPSNKVTEKGKDVELRCDPISGHTALYWYRQSLGQGLEFLIYFQGNSAPDKSGLPSDRFSAERTGGSVSTLTIQRTQQEDSAVYLCASSFGTGGPYNEQFFGPGTRLTVL.

The chain employs TRBV12-3 or TRBV12-4 and TRBJ1-2, with a weak D call TRBD1 (6 bases). The CDR3 extends over 13 amino acids. V was trimmed by 9 bases and J by 8 bases, leaving 19 bases between them. In nucleotides, the CDR3 is TGTGCCAGTGCAGGGGTTAGGGTACGGGGCTACACCTTC. This codes for CASAGVRVRGYTF.

The CDR3 DNA sequence: TGTGCCAGTATTAGGATGGACAGGGGTTCACCCCTCCACTTT. This gives the protein CASIRMDRGSPLHF. The V and J genes are TRBV19 and TRBJ1-6; 9 bases map to TRBD1. The V gene's germline CDR1 is LNHDA and CDR2 SQIVND (reference sequence). This CDR3 contains 14 residues. The junction had 7 bases not matched to a gene; V was cut back by 7 bases and J by 9 bases.

The rearrangement uses TRBV2 and TRBJ1-5; perhaps TRBD1 as D (5 bases). V shed 7 bases and J shed 1 base, with 14 bases lying between them. The CDR3 has 15 residues. From germline, CDR1 is SNHLY and CDR2 FYNNEI. The DNA for the CDR3 is TGTGCCAGCAACTCGGGGCTAGGGAGCAATCAGCCCCAGCATTTT. Translating gives CASNSGLGSNQPQHF.

The chain carries TRBV24-1 and TRBJ2-3, with 7 bases lining up with TRBD2. The CDR3 runs 17 residues. Germline V gene sequence: CDR1 KGHDR, CDR2 SFDVKD. The V segment lost 6 bases and the J segment 2 bases; nucleotides outside the gene matches: 13. In DNA, the CDR3 is TGTGCCACCAGTAAGCGACCGGGCGGGGGTGACACAGATACGCAGTATTTT. This codes for CATSKRPGGGDTDTQYF.

The gene calls are TRBV6-5 and TRBJ1-2, with TRBD1 identical over 8 bases. The ends lost 8 bases at V and 3 bases at J; junction bases unmatched: 5. Germline assignment: CDR1 MNHEY and CDR2 SVGAGI. The CDR3 runs 13 residues. Here the CDR3 reads CASRKDRDYGYTF. In DNA, the CDR3 is TGTGCCAGCCGGAAGGACAGGGACTATGGCTACACCTTC.

The chain is built from TRBV3-1 (or the pseudogene TRBV3-2) and TRBJ1-1; weak D call: TRBD1 (6 bases). Germline V gene lookup returns CDR1 LGHDT and CDR2 YNNKEL (reference sequence). The germline V and J ends were trimmed by 0 bases and 2 bases, with 13 bases remaining between them. CDR3 length: 16 amino acids. As DNA, the CDR3 is TGTGCCAGCAGCCAAGATTTTCTAGGGGGAAACACTGAAGCTTTCTTT. Translation: CASSQDFLGGNTEAFF.

This chain connects TRBV5-6 to TRBJ1-1; TRBD1 matches 9 bases. The CDR3 consists of 16 residues. J lost 7 bases, V lost 2 bases, and 12 bases had no gene match. CDR1 and CDR2 (germline): SGHDT, YYEEEE. For the CDR3, the DNA is TGTGCCAGCAGCTTTCCGGGACAGGGTCGTGATGGTGAAGCTTTCTTT. Residues: CASSFPGQGRDGEAFF.